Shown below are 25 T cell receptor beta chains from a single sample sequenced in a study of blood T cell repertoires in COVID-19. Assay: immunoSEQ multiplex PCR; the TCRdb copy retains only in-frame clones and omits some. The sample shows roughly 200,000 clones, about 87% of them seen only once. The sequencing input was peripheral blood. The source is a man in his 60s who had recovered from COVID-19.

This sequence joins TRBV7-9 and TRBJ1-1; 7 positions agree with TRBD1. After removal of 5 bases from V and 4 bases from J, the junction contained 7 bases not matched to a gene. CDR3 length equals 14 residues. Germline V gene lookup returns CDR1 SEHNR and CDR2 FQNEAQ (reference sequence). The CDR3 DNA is TGTGCCAGCAGCCCGACGACAGGGTCCACTGAAGCTTTCTTT. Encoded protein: CASSPTTGSTEAFF.

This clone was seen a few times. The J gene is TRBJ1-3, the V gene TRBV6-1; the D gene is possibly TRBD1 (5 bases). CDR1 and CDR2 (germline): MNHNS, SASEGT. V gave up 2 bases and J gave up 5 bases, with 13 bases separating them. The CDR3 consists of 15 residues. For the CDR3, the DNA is TGTGCCAGCAGTGAAACGTGGACATTAAGAAACACCATATATTTT. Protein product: CASSETWTLRNTIYF.

The DNA of the CDR3 is TGTGCCAGCAGGTCAGGGGGTGATGAAAAACTGTTTTTT. It is translated as CASRSGGDEKLFF. The rearrangement uses TRBV6-5 and TRBJ1-4; the match to TRBD1 covers 7 bases. CDR1 MNHEY and CDR2 SVGAGI come from the germline V gene. Trimming cost V 6 bases and J 6 bases; bases outside gene matches: 4. CDR3 size: 13 residues.

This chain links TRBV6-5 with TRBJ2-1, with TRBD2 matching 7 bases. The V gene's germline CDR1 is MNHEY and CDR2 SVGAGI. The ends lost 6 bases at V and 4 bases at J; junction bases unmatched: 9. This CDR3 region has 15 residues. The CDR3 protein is CASRPGGGEYNEQFF. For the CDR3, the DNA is TGTGCCAGCAGACCAGGTGGGGGGGAATACAATGAGCAGTTCTTC.

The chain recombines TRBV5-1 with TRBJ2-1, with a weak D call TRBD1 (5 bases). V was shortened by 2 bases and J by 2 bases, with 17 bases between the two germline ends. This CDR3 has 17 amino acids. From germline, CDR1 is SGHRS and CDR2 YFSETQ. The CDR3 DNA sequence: TGCGCCAGCAGCTTAGGGGTCCAGGCCCCTACCTACAATGAGCAGTTCTTC. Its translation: CASSLGVQAPTYNEQFF. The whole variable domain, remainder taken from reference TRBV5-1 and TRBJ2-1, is KAGVTQTPRYLIKTRGQQVTLSCSPISGHRSVSWYQQTPGQGLQFLFEYFSETQRNKGNFPGRFSGRQFSNSRSEMNVSTLELGDSALYLCASSLGVQAPTYNEQFFGPGTRLTVL.

Here the CDR3 reads CASSSQSAANYGYTF. In DNA form, the CDR3 reads TGTGCCAGCAGCTCCCAGTCCGCAGCTAACTATGGCTACACCTTC. The chain has TRBV7-2 and TRBJ1-2, with D hard to call. Per germline, CDR1 SGHTA and CDR2 FQGNSA. Trimming removed 4 bases from V and 0 bases from J, with 12 bases in between. The CDR3 is 15 residues long.

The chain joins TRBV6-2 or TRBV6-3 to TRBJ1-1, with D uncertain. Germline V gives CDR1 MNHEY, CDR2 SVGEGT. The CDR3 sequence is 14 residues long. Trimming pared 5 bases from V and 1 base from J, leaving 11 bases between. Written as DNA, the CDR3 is TGTGCCAGCAGTACCCCGTCGCGGAACACTGAAGCTTTCTTT. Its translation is CASSTPSRNTEAFF.

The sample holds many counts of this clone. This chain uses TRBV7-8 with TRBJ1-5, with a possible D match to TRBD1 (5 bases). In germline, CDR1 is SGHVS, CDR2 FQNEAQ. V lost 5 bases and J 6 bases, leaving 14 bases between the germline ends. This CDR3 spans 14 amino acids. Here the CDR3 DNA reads TGTGCCAGCAGCCCAGACAGTTTATTTCAGCCCCAGCATTTT. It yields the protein CASSPDSLFQPQHF. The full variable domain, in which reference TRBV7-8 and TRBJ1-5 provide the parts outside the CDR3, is GAGVSQSPRYKVAKRGQDVALRCDPISGHVSLFWYQQALGQGPEFLTYFQNEAQLDKSGLPSDRFFAERPEGSVSTLKIQRTQQEDSAVYLCASSPDSLFQPQHFGDGTRLSIL.

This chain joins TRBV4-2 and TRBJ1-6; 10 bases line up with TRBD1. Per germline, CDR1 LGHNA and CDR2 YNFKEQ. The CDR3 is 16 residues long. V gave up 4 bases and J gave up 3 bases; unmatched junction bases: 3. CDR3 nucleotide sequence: TGTGCCAGCAGCCGGGACAGGGGAGGCTATAATTCACCCCTCCACTTT. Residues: CASSRDRGGYNSPLHF.

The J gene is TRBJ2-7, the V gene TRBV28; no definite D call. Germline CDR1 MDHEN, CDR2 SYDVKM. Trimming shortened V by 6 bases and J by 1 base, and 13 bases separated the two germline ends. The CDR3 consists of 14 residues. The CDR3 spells CASRSIPTSYEQYF. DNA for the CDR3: TGTGCCAGCAGAAGTATACCGACTTCCTACGAGCAGTACTTC.

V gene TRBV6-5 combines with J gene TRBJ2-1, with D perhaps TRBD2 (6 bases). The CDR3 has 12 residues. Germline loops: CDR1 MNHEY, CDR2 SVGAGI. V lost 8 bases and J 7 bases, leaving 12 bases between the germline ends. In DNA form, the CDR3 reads TGTGCCAGCCGACGACTAGAAAATGAGCAGTTCTTC. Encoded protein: CASRRLENEQFF.

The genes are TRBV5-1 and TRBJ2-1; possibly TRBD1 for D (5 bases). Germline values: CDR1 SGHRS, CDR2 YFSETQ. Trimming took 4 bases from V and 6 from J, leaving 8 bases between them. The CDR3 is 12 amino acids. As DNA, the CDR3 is TGCGCCAGCAGCCCTGACAGCAATGAGCAGTTCTTC. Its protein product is CASSPDSNEQFF.

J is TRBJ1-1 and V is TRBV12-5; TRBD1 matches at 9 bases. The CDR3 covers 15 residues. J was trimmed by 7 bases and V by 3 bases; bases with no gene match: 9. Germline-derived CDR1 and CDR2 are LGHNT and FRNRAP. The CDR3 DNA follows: TGTGCTAGTGGTTTACCTACAGGGGGCAATTTTGAAGCTTTCTTT. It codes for CASGLPTGGNFEAFF.

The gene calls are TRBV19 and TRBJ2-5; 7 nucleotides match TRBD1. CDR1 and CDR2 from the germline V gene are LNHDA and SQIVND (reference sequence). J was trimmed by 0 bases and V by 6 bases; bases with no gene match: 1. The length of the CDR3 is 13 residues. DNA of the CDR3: TGTGCCAGTAGCGGGACAGACCAAGAGACCCAGTACTTC. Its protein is CASSGTDQETQYF.

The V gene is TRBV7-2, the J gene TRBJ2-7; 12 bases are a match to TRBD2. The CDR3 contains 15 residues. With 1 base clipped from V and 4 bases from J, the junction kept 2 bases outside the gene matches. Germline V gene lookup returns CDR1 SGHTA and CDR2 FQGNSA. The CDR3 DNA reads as TGTGCCAGCAGCTTAGTACTAGCGGGGGGTTACGAGCAGTACTTC. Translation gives CASSLVLAGGYEQYF.

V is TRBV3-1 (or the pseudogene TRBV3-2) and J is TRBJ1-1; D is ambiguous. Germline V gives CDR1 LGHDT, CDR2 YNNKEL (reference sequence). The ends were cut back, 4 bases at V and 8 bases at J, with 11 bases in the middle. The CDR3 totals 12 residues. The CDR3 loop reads CASSLDNAEAFF. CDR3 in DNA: TGTGCCAGCAGCCTTGACAATGCGGAAGCTTTCTTT.

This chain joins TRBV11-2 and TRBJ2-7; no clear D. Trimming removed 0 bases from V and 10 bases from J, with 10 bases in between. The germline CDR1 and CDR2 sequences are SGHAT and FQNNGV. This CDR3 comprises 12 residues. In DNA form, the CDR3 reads TGTGCCAGCAGCTTAGATAGGCAGGAACAGTACTTC. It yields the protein CASSLDRQEQYF.

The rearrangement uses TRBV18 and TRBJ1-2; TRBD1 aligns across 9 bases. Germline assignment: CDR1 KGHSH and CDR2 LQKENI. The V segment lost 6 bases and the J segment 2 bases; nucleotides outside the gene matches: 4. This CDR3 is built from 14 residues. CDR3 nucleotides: TGTGCCAGCTCCCTTGGGACAGGGAACTATGGCTACACCTTC. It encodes CASSLGTGNYGYTF. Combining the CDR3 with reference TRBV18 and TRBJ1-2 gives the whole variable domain NAGVMQNPRHLVRRRGQEARLRCSPMKGHSHVYWYRQLPEEGLKFMVYLQKENIIDESGMPKERFSAEFPKEGPSILRIQQVVRGDSAAYFCASSLGTGNYGYTFGSGTRLTVV.

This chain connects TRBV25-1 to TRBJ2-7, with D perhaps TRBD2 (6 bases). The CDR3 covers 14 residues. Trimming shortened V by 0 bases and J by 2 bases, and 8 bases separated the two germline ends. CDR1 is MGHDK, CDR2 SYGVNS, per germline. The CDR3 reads CASSEYGGTYEQYF. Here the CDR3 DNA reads TGTGCCAGCAGTGAATACGGCGGGACCTACGAGCAGTACTTC.

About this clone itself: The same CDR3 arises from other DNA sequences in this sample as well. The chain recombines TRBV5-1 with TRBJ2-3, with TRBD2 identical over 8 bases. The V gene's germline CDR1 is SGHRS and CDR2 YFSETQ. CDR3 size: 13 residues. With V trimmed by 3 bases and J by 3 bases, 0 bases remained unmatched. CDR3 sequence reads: CASSSGGTDTQYF. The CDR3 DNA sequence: TGCGCCAGCAGCTCGGGAGGGACAGATACGCAGTATTTT.

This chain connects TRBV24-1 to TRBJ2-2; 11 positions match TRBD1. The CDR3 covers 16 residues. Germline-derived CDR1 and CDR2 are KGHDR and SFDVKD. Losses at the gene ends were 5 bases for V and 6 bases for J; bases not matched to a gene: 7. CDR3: CATSGYSGQGAGELFF. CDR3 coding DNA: TGTGCCACCAGTGGATATTCGGGACAGGGGGCCGGGGAGCTGTTTTTT.

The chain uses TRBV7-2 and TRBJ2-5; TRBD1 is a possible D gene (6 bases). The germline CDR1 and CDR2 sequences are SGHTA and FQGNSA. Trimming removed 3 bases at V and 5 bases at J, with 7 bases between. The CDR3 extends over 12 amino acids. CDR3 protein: CASSLGAETQYF. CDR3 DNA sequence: TGTGCCAGCAGCTTGGGGGCTGAGACCCAGTACTTC. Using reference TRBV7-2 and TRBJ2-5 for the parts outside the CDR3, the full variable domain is GAGVSQSPSNKVTEKGKDVELRCDPISGHTALYWYRQSLGQGLEFLIYFQGNSAPDKSGLPSDRFSAERTGGSVSTLTIQRTQQEDSAVYLCASSLGAETQYFGPGTRLLVL.

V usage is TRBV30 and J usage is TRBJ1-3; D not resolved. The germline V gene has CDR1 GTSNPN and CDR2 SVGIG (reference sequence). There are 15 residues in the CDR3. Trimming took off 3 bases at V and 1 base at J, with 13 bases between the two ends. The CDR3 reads CAWRYPSASGNTIYF. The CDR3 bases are TGTGCCTGGAGATACCCCTCCGCGTCTGGAAACACCATATATTTT. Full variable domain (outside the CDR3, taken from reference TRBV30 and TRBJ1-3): SQTIHQWPATLVQPVGSPLSLECTVEGTSNPNLYWYRQAAGRGLQLLFYSVGIGQISSEVPQNLSASRPQDRQFILSSKKLLLSDSGFYLCAWRYPSASGNTIYFGEGSWLTVV.

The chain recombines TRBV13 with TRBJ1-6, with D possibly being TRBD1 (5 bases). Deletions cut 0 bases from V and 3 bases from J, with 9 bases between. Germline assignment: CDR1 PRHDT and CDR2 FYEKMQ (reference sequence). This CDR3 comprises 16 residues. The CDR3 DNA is TGTGCCAGCAGCTTAGGCGTCCAGGGCTATAATTCACCCCTCCACTTT. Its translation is CASSLGVQGYNSPLHF.

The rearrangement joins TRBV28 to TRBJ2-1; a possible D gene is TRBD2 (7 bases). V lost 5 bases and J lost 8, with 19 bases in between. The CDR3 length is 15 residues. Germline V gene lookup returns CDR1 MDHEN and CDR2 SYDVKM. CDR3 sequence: CASSTRGGERDEQFF. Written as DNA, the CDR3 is TGTGCCAGCAGTACCAGGGGAGGGGAACGCGATGAGCAGTTCTTC.